The next 2 T cell receptor beta chains were all read from a single sample in a study of blood T cells in healthy people across ages. PCR was performed a second time for about 7 to 12 cycles using a sample-barcoded 5' primer and a J-beta primer mix. From the 5' RACE reads, TCRdb called clonotypes with MiXCR, one entry per CDR3 protein. This sample has approximately 790,000 distinct CDR3 sequences, with about 62% found just once. The sequenced sample was blood. The receptors shown here come from a young man in good health.

V gene TRBV10-3 combines with J gene TRBJ2-3; 9 nucleotides align to TRBD1. This CDR3 is built from 16 residues. Germline assignment: CDR1 ENHRY and CDR2 SYGVKD. V shed 0 bases, J shed 5 bases, and the junction held 6 bases outside the gene matches. Here the CDR3 reads CAISESGQGGIDTQYF. The DNA of the CDR3 is TGTGCCATCAGTGAGTCGGGACAGGGAGGCATAGATACGCAGTATTTT.

This chain connects TRBV6-2 or TRBV6-3 to TRBJ2-3; D remains unclear. This CDR3 is built from 12 residues. The V end was cut by 2 bases, the J end by 11 bases, with 11 bases between. Per the germline V gene, CDR1 is MNHEY and CDR2 is SVGEGT. DNA of the CDR3: TGTGCCAGCAGTTACATGGACCCAGAGCAGTATTTT. Translating gives CASSYMDPEQYF.